The 10 T cell receptor beta chains below all came from one sample that was sequenced in a study of a mutant IDH1 vaccine in newly diagnosed glioma. Time point reported: baseline, week 1 (first vaccination visit). As for treatment: pre-vaccination baseline after standard-of-care therapy. TCRdb keeps only in-frame clones here, not all; method: immunoSEQ multiplex PCR. Altogether about 92,000 clones are present, around 80% being singletons, with the ten largest covering approximately 7.6%. The material was PBMCs, obtained from a glioma patient treated with radiotherapy, temozolomide or both. All receptors derive from a middle-aged man with glioma.

Written as DNA, the CDR3 is TGTGCCAGCAGCTTCCTGGTAGCGGGGGGCCAAGAGACCCAGTACTTC. This sequence encodes CASSFLVAGGQETQYF. V is TRBV11-2 and J is TRBJ2-5, with 10 nucleotides matching TRBD2. The V and J ends lost 3 bases and 1 base, in that order; junction bases with no gene match: 5. In germline, CDR1 is SGHAT, CDR2 FQNNGV. The CDR3 consists of 16 residues.

The chain uses TRBV6-4 and TRBJ2-1; TRBD1 aligns across 7 bases. Germline assignment: CDR1 MRHNA and CDR2 SNTAGT. The CDR3 loop spans 15 amino acids. Germline trimming cut 3 bases from V and 0 bases from J; bases unmatched to any gene: 2. CDR3 DNA sequence: TGTGCCAGCAGTGAGACAGGGAGCTCCTACAATGAGCAGTTCTTC. Translating gives CASSETGSSYNEQFF.

This clone was seen only a few times. The chain couples TRBV9 to TRBJ1-1; tentative D call: TRBD1 (6 bases). Deletions cut 0 bases from V and 10 bases from J, with 13 bases between. There are 13 residues in the CDR3. The germline V gene encodes CDR1 SGDLS and CDR2 YYNGEE. CDR3 in DNA: TGTGCCAGCAGCGTAGTCCACAGGGATGGAGCTTTCTTT. It specifies CASSVVHRDGAFF.

The genes are TRBV5-8 and TRBJ1-6, with D hard to call. V lost 0 bases to trimming and J lost 10 bases, with 8 bases between them. The CDR3 length is 13 residues. Germline V lookup: CDR1 SGHTS, CDR2 YDEGEE. The CDR3 bases are TGTGCCAGCAGCTTGGGGATGGGGTCACCCCTCCACTTT. This codes for CASSLGMGSPLHF.

The chain employs TRBV2 and TRBJ2-5; 12 positions agree with TRBD2. CDR3 size: 13 residues. V gave up 10 bases and J gave up 4 bases; unmatched junction bases: 4. The germline V gene has CDR1 SNHLY and CDR2 FYNNEI. CDR3 residues: CAIPLAGGETQYF. The CDR3 DNA sequence: TGTGCCATCCCACTAGCGGGGGGAGAGACCCAGTACTTC.

This chain connects TRBV4-3 to TRBJ1-4; tentative D call: TRBD1 (5 bases). CDR3 size: 15 residues. Trimming cost V 0 bases and J 10 bases, with 15 bases left between them. Germline V lookup: CDR1 LGHNA, CDR2 YSLEER. In DNA form, the CDR3 reads TGCGCCAGCAGCCAAGAGGGACTCTCCCTGGGAAAACTGTTTTTT. It translates to CASSQEGLSLGKLFF.

This sequence joins TRBV20-1 and TRBJ1-2; D unresolved. Between the trimmed V and J ends, which lost 1 base and 6 bases, there was a span of 6 bases. CDR3 length: 11 residues. Germline-derived CDR1 and CDR2 are DFQATT and SNEGSKA (reference sequence). The CDR3 protein is CSARAGHGYTF. The CDR3 bases are TGCAGTGCTAGAGCCGGACATGGCTACACCTTC.

This rearrangement joins TRBV7-2 to TRBJ2-3, with D possibly being TRBD2 (6 bases). Trimming took 6 bases from V and 4 from J, leaving 20 bases between them. The CDR3 has 16 amino acids. CDR1 and CDR2 from the germline V gene are SGHTA and FQGNSA. As DNA, the CDR3 is TGTGCCAGCAGTTTCGCCGGGACTCAGGGATCAGATACGCAGTATTTT. Translated: CASSFAGTQGSDTQYF.

The sample holds many counts of this clone. In the same sample, other DNA sequences code for this CDR3. The V call is TRBV14, the J call TRBJ2-1; no clear D gene. Trimming took 1 base from V and 4 from J, leaving 8 bases between them. Germline V gene sequence: CDR1 SGHDN, CDR2 FVKESK. The length of the CDR3 is 14 residues. The CDR3 DNA is TGTGCCAGCAGCCAAGGTGGCAGTTACAATGAGCAGTTCTTC. Its protein is CASSQGGSYNEQFF.

The chain couples TRBV2 to TRBJ1-4; the D gene is possibly TRBD1 (5 bases). Trimming left V 6 bases short and J 6 bases short, with 17 bases between. Germline V lookup: CDR1 SNHLY, CDR2 FYNNEI. CDR3 length: 15 amino acids. DNA of the CDR3: TGTGCCAGCAGCGACCCGTGGGGCGCAGATGAAAAACTGTTTTTT. Amino acid sequence: CASSDPWGADEKLFF.